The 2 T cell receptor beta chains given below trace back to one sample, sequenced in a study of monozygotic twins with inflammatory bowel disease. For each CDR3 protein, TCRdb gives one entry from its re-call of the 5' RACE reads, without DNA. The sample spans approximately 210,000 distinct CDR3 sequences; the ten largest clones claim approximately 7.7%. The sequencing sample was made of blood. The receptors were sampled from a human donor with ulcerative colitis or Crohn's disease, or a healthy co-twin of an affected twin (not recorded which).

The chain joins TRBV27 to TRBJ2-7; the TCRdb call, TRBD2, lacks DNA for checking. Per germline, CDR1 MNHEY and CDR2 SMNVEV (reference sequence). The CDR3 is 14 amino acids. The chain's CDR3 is CASSLLAGTYEQYF.

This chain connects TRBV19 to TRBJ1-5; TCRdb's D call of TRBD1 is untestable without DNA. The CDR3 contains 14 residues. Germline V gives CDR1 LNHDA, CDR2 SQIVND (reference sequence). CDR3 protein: CASSIGTETQPQHF.